A selection of T cell receptor beta chains follows, all from one sample in a study of blood T cell repertoires in COVID-19. Sequenced by immunoSEQ multiplex PCR; TCRdb stores in-frame clones only, minus some. The top ten hold 10% to 15% of the sample, which has some 71,000 clones, around 80% seen once. What was sequenced was peripheral blood. These receptors came from a man aged 50 to 60 with COVID-19, enrolled during active disease. Each CDR3 is given with its conserved first and last residue. The D gene is left open where the match is weak. Some rows mark clone size as missing; the rest say once, few, many or name a class of expanded clone.

CDR3nt,CDR3aa,d_gene,abundance,j_gene,v_gene
TGTGCCAGCAGCCCGCCGGGACAGGGGTATGGCAATGAGCAGTTCTTC,CASSPPGQGYGNEQFF,TRBD1,NA,TRBJ2-1,TRBV16
TGTGCCAGCAGCCTTGGACAGTCTTACGAGCAGTACTTC,CASSLGQSYEQYF,NA,NA,TRBJ2-7,TRBV11-2
TGTGCCAGCAGCCGTGAGGTCTCAGATACGCAGTATTTT,CASSREVSDTQYF,NA,NA,TRBJ2-3,TRBV7-8
TGTGCCAGTACCGCAGGCTCCGGGGCCAACGTCCTGACTTTC,CASTAGSGANVLTF,NA,NA,TRBJ2-6,TRBV19
TGTGCCAGCAGCTTAGATGCAGGGTTGTATAATTCACCCCTCCACTTT,CASSLDAGLYNSPLHF,NA,NA,TRBJ1-6,TRBV7-2
TGCGCCAGCAGCCAAGAGGGACTCGGCGACTATGAGCAGTTCTTC,CASSQEGLGDYEQFF,NA,NA,TRBJ2-1,TRBV4-1
TGTGCCATCAGTGAGTCTAAGTCGGGACTTGCTACCACCCTCCGAACCTACGAGCAGTACTTC,CAISESKSGLATTLRTYEQYF,NA,NA,TRBJ2-7,TRBV10-3
TGTGCCAGCAGTCTCCGACAGGGTGGGACCCAGTACTTC,CASSLRQGGTQYF,TRBD1,NA,TRBJ2-5,TRBV6-5
TGTGCCAGCAGCCTCGGACTAGCGGACACAGATACGCAGTATTTT,CASSLGLADTDTQYF,TRBD2,once,TRBJ2-3,TRBV3-1/TRBV3-2
TGTGCCAGCAGCTTAGCTCCCCGGACTAGCAGCTACAATGAGCAGTTCTTC,CASSLAPRTSSYNEQFF,TRBD2,NA,TRBJ2-1,TRBV11-2
TGTGCCAGCAGCTTGTTGTATTGGGACAGCGGCTCCTTGAACACTGAAGCTTTCTTT,CASSLLYWDSGSLNTEAFF,TRBD1,few,TRBJ1-1,TRBV5-4
TGTGCCAGCAGTGATTCCGGGAGACGGACCCCCTACGAGCAGTACTTC,CASSDSGRRTPYEQYF,NA,NA,TRBJ2-7,TRBV6-1
TGTGCCAGCGGGGACAGGATCTCCTACGAGCAGTACTTC,CASGDRISYEQYF,TRBD1,NA,TRBJ2-7,TRBV7-9
TGCGCCAGCAGCTGGACTAGCGCATACGAGCAGTACTTC,CASSWTSAYEQYF,TRBD2,NA,TRBJ2-7,TRBV5-1
TGTGCCAGCAGTTTCCGAAGACAGGAGAGGTTCTTC,CASSFRRQERFF,NA,NA,TRBJ2-1,TRBV12-3/TRBV12-4
TGTGCCAGCAGTGAATGGGGACACCTTTCCTACGAGCAGTACTTC,CASSEWGHLSYEQYF,NA,NA,TRBJ2-7,TRBV2
TGCGCCAGCAGCTTGGCTTCCAGCGGGTCCTCCTACGAGCAGTACTTC,CASSLASSGSSYEQYF,NA,NA,TRBJ2-7,TRBV5-1
TGCGCCAGCAGCCGAGGACTAGCGGGGGTGGTAGATACGCAGTATTTT,CASSRGLAGVVDTQYF,TRBD2,once,TRBJ2-3,TRBV4-1
TGCGCCAGCAGCCCCGGAACTAGCGGGGGGACAGAGACCCAGTACTTC,CASSPGTSGGTETQYF,TRBD2,once,TRBJ2-5,TRBV5-1
TGTGCCAGCAGTTCACCCTTTAGGGGGGGGGCCCACAATGAGCAGTTCTTC,CASSSPFRGGAHNEQFF,NA,NA,TRBJ2-1,TRBV6-2/TRBV6-3
TGTGCCAGCAGCTTAGACCTTAGCGGGGGGTACCGCGCGTACTTC,CASSLDLSGGYRAYF,TRBD2,few,TRBJ2-7,TRBV7-2
TGCAGCGTTGAAGAGATAGCCCTGAACACTGAAGCTTTCTTT,CSVEEIALNTEAFF,NA,NA,TRBJ1-1,TRBV29-1
TGTGCCAGCAGTTTAAGGGGGGGTTTGGACACAGATACGCAGTATTTT,CASSLRGGLDTDTQYF,NA,NA,TRBJ2-3,TRBV27
TGTGCCAGTAGTCCCCGGGACAGGGTGTACGAGCAGTACTTC,CASSPRDRVYEQYF,TRBD1,NA,TRBJ2-7,TRBV19
TGCGCCAGCAGCCCGTTAGGGGGCACCGGGGCCAACGTCCTGACTTTC,CASSPLGGTGANVLTF,TRBD1,NA,TRBJ2-6,TRBV4-1
TGCAGCGTTGTCATCCGGGACACCAGAGAGGGAGATACGCAGTATTTT,CSVVIRDTREGDTQYF,NA,NA,TRBJ2-3,TRBV29-1
TGTGCCAGCTCACCACCCGGGACAGGGGATGAGGCTTTCTTT,CASSPPGTGDEAFF,TRBD1,NA,TRBJ1-1,TRBV18
TGTGCCTGGAATACTCAGACAGGGGTTAACACTGAAGCTTTCTTT,CAWNTQTGVNTEAFF,TRBD1,NA,TRBJ1-1,TRBV30
TGTGCCAGCAGCACCCTAGTCGGGGGACGGGCTGGGACCTACGAGCAGTACTTC,CASSTLVGGRAGTYEQYF,NA,NA,TRBJ2-7,TRBV27
TGTGCCAGTAGTGGGGCGACCGACGAGCAGTACTTC,CASSGATDEQYF,NA,NA,TRBJ2-7,TRBV19
TGTGCCAGCAGCGACGGGGGCACAGATACGCAGTATTTT,CASSDGGTDTQYF,NA,NA,TRBJ2-3,TRBV11-2
TGTGCCAGCAGCTTAGTGACAGGGGGCAGATTGAACACTGAAGCTTTCTTT,CASSLVTGGRLNTEAFF,TRBD1,NA,TRBJ1-1,TRBV7-9
TGTGCCAGCAGTGAGAGGAACACTGAAGCTTTCTTT,CASSERNTEAFF,NA,NA,TRBJ1-1,TRBV25-1
TGTGCCAGCAGTGATGTGGCAGGGGGGAACTATGGCTACACCTTC,CASSDVAGGNYGYTF,TRBD1,once,TRBJ1-2,TRBV6-4
TGTGCCAGCGGCAGCTCTGGAAACACCATATATTTT,CASGSSGNTIYF,NA,NA,TRBJ1-3,TRBV7-8
TGTGCCAGCAGCACGAGACAGTCTCGAGCTGACAATGAGCAGTTCTTC,CASSTRQSRADNEQFF,NA,NA,TRBJ2-1,TRBV4-2
TGTGCCAGCAGGCCCTGGATAGACGGAGATCAGCCCCAGCATTTT,CASRPWIDGDQPQHF,NA,NA,TRBJ1-5,TRBV6-5
TGTGCCATCAGTGATTACAGAAACAACCAAGAGACCCAGTACTTC,CAISDYRNNQETQYF,NA,NA,TRBJ2-5,TRBV10-3
TGTGCCAGCAGCAACCCCCGACTAGCCAAAAACATTCAGTACTTC,CASSNPRLAKNIQYF,NA,NA,TRBJ2-4,TRBV5-6
TGCGCCAGCAGCTTGTCCACAGGGGGCAGCACAGATACGCAGTATTTT,CASSLSTGGSTDTQYF,TRBD1,NA,TRBJ2-3,TRBV5-1
TGTGCCAGTAGTCCCGGGACACAAACAAATAGCAATCAGCCCCAGCATTTT,CASSPGTQTNSNQPQHF,NA,NA,TRBJ1-5,TRBV19
TGCATTCGAGGGGGACAGGACTCGGAGACCCAGTACTTC,CIRGGQDSETQYF,TRBD1,once,TRBJ2-5,TRBV29-1
TGTGCCAGCAGCCAAGTCGTGGGACACTACAATGAGCAGTTCTTC,CASSQVVGHYNEQFF,NA,few,TRBJ2-1,TRBV14
TGTGCCAGCAGCTTACCCGCCTACACAGTCCAGGTCGACAATGAGCAGTTCTTC,CASSLPAYTVQVDNEQFF,NA,once,TRBJ2-1,TRBV7-2
TGTGCCAGCAGCTTAGGGTCCGGGTTTAACTATGGCTACACCTTC,CASSLGSGFNYGYTF,NA,NA,TRBJ1-2,TRBV7-2
TGCGCCAGCAGCTACCAAGGGGGCCGCTCCTACGAGCAGTACTTC,CASSYQGGRSYEQYF,TRBD1,NA,TRBJ2-7,TRBV5-1
TGTGCCAGCAGCTTGTGGGGGGGAAGCTACACAGATACGCAGTATTTT,CASSLWGGSYTDTQYF,TRBD2,NA,TRBJ2-3,TRBV5-5
TGTGCCAGCGGTTCTCGAGGGAGGGATAGGGCAGATACGCAGTATTTT,CASGSRGRDRADTQYF,TRBD2,once,TRBJ2-3,TRBV7-3
TGTGCCAGTAGCCAACAGGTGAGGCAGCCCCAGCATTTT,CASSQQVRQPQHF,NA,few,TRBJ1-5,TRBV19
TGTGCCAGTCTGGAGAGGGTAGTGTCAGATACGCAGTATTTT,CASLERVVSDTQYF,NA,NA,TRBJ2-3,TRBV2
TGTGCCAGCAGCGTACAATATGGACAGCTTAGCTACGAGCAGTACTTC,CASSVQYGQLSYEQYF,NA,NA,TRBJ2-7,TRBV7-3
TGTGCCAGCAGTTTATTTTCGGGGACAGGGTCGTATAGCAATCAGCCCCAGCATTTT,CASSLFSGTGSYSNQPQHF,TRBD1,NA,TRBJ1-5,TRBV27
TGTGCCAGCGTAGGGGGTCCAGAGATGAACACTGAAGCTTTCTTT,CASVGGPEMNTEAFF,NA,NA,TRBJ1-1,TRBV18
TGTGCCAGCAGCGTCGAAGACAGGGCGCATGGCTACACCTTC,CASSVEDRAHGYTF,TRBD1,NA,TRBJ1-2,TRBV9
TGTGCCAGTAGTTATGCGGACACTGAAGCTTTCTTT,CASSYADTEAFF,NA,NA,TRBJ1-1,TRBV19